These 16 T cell receptor beta chains came from one sample sequenced in a study of breast tumors, draining lymph nodes, adjacent tissues. Breast cancer patients provided tissue from their axillary draining lymph nodes. TCRdb re-derived calls from the multiplex PCR reads in MiXCR, one entry per CDR3 protein. The sample records about 89,000 distinct CDR3 sequences, around 30% being singletons. The specimen sequenced was axillary lymph node tissue. These receptors came from a female donor with breast cancer. Some clones in this sample may be carry-over from other donors' samples.

This clonotype was recorded many times. The chain carries TRBV3-1 and TRBJ2-7; 10 positions match TRBD1. The V segment lost 4 bases and the J segment 3 bases; nucleotides outside the gene matches: 3. This CDR3 contains 14 residues. The germline CDR1 and CDR2 sequences are LGHDT and YNNKEL (reference sequence). Written as DNA, the CDR3 is TGTGCCAGCAGCCGGGGACAGGGGAACTACGAGCAGTACTTC. Its translation is CASSRGQGNYEQYF.

This clonotype turned up a few times. The chain is built from TRBV6-5 and TRBJ1-1; D gene ambiguous. Germline V lookup: CDR1 MNHEY, CDR2 SVGAGI. The CDR3 loop spans 14 amino acids. V gave up 3 bases and J gave up 4 bases, with 12 bases separating them. DNA for the CDR3: TGTGCCAGCAGTTATGGATCCATCCTCACTGAAGCTTTCTTT. It is translated as CASSYGSILTEAFF.

The chain employs TRBV15 and TRBJ1-1; D ambiguous. The V and J ends lost 11 bases and 1 base respectively, with 11 bases between them. The CDR3 covers 12 residues. Germline V gives CDR1 LNHNV, CDR2 YYDKDF (reference sequence). DNA for the CDR3: TGTGCCGCCCAGGCGCAGAACACTGAAGCTTTCTTT. Protein product: CAAQAQNTEAFF.

This clonotype appeared many times. With a much larger clone just one base away, this may be a read error. The V and J genes are TRBV20-1 and TRBJ1-6; tentatively, D is TRBD1 (5 bases). The CDR3 covers 12 residues. CDR1 and CDR2 from the germline V gene are DFQATT and SNEGSKA (reference sequence). In DNA form, the CDR3 reads TGCAGTGCGGGACGGTCTTATTCACCCCCCCACTTT. As protein: CSAGRSYSPPHF.

This clonotype was found many times. The rearrangement joins TRBV7-2 to TRBJ2-3; D is ambiguous. CDR1 SGHTA and CDR2 FQGNSA come from the germline V gene. Trimming left V 5 bases short and J 6 bases short, with 21 bases between. This CDR3 region has 16 residues. The CDR3 reads CASSASRYVRSDTQYF. The CDR3 DNA follows: TGTGCCAGCAGCGCGTCTAGATATGTTCGATCGGATACGCAGTATTTT.

This clonotype appeared many times. The rearrangement joins TRBV11-1 to TRBJ1-6; D uncertain. Trimming pared 5 bases from V and 11 bases from J, leaving 10 bases between. Germline V lookup: CDR1 SGHAT, CDR2 FQDESV (reference sequence). The CDR3 contains 12 residues. The CDR3 DNA reads TGTGCCAGCAGCCATAGGAGCACACCCCTCCACTTT. Translation gives CASSHRSTPLHF.

This clonotype came up a few times. This chain joins TRBV28 and TRBJ2-6, with D perhaps matching TRBD2 (5 bases). Germline loops: CDR1 MDHEN, CDR2 SYDVKM. Trimming shortened V by 4 bases and J by 2 bases, and 9 bases separated the two germline ends. This CDR3 has 15 residues. The CDR3 reads CASSSTRTGANVLTF. CDR3 nucleotide sequence: TGTGCCAGCAGTTCAACTAGGACTGGGGCCAACGTCCTGACTTTC. Drawing the rest from reference TRBV28 and TRBJ2-6, the complete variable domain is DVKVTQSSRYLVKRTGEKVFLECVQDMDHENMFWYRQDPGLGLRLIYFSYDVKMKEKGDIPEGYSVSREKKERFSLILESASTNQTSMYLCASSSTRTGANVLTFGAGSRLTVL.

At least ten counts were recorded for this clonotype. J is TRBJ2-1 and V is TRBV3-1; D is unresolved. Trimming cost V 4 bases and J 0 bases, with 10 bases left between them. The CDR3 is 15 amino acids. Germline loops: CDR1 LGHDT, CDR2 YNNKEL (reference sequence). CDR3 loop: CASSRALRSYNEQFF. The CDR3 DNA follows: TGTGCCAGCAGCCGGGCCCTCCGCTCCTACAATGAGCAGTTCTTC.

This clonotype was seen once. The chain carries TRBV7-2 and TRBJ2-1; the match to TRBD1 covers 7 bases. Trimming removed 0 bases from V and 4 bases from J; junction bases left unmatched: 0. CDR1 and CDR2 (germline): SGHTA, FQGNSA. This CDR3 has 14 residues. The CDR3 coding sequence is TGTGCCAGCAGCTTAGCGGGACAGTACAATGAGCAGTTCTTC. The encoded protein is CASSLAGQYNEQFF.

The table lists this clonotype with many counts. The gene calls are TRBV12-3 or TRBV12-4 and TRBJ1-4; D remains ambiguous. V was shortened by 7 bases and J by 7 bases, with 16 bases between the two germline ends. The length of the CDR3 is 14 residues. The CDR3 bases are TGTGCCAGCACGGGGTTAGGAGGAGGTGAAAAACTGTTTTTT. Protein product: CASTGLGGGEKLFF.

Notes on this clonotype: At one of its ends the junction is not consistent with the germline gene, which may arise from a read error. The V call is TRBV20-1, the J call TRBJ1-2; possible D gene TRBD1, 6 bases. Germline V gives CDR1 DFQATT, CDR2 SNEGSKA (reference sequence). The CDR3 has 14 amino acids. CDR3 sequence reads: CSARWDRGGYGYTF. CDR3 coding DNA: TGCAGTGCTAGATGGGACCGGGGGGGCTATGGCTACACTTTC.

Ten or more counts support this clonotype. The chain couples TRBV20-1 to TRBJ2-5, with 11 bases matching TRBD2. The germline gives CDR1 DFQATT, CDR2 SNEGSKA (reference sequence). Trimming cost V 4 bases and J 7 bases; bases outside gene matches: 8. This CDR3 region has 14 residues. CDR3 loop: CSAIPGLAEATQYF. CDR3 nucleotide sequence: TGCAGTGCTATACCGGGACTAGCGGAAGCGACCCAGTACTTC.

This clonotype appeared many times. This chain links TRBV9 with TRBJ2-5, with TRBD2 identical over 9 bases. CDR1 is SGDLS, CDR2 YYNGEE, per germline. J lost 0 bases, V lost 4 bases, and 13 bases had no gene match. The CDR3 is 18 amino acids. CDR3 DNA: TGTGCCAGCAGCTCCGCCGCGTTGTCTAGCGGGGACCAAGAGACCCAGTACTTC. Amino acid sequence: CASSSAALSSGDQETQYF.

The table lists this clonotype with many counts. The rearrangement links TRBV6-5 to TRBJ2-7, with no clear D. Germline V gene lookup returns CDR1 MNHEY and CDR2 SVGAGI. CDR3 size: 13 residues. With 5 bases removed from V and 0 bases from J, the gap between germline ends came to 8 bases. The CDR3 region is CASSHASSYEQYF. CDR3 in DNA: TGTGCCAGCAGTCACGCGAGCTCCTACGAGCAGTACTTC.

The chain employs TRBV2 and TRBJ2-2; D ambiguous. This CDR3 contains 18 residues. Trimming removed 3 bases from V and 2 bases from J, with 19 bases in between. Germline V CDR1 and CDR2: SNHLY, FYNNEI. In nucleotides, the CDR3 is TGTGCCAGCAGTGATACCCAACCAAGTGTAGGCAACACCGGGGAGCTGTTTTTT. It specifies CASSDTQPSVGNTGELFF.

This clonotype has ten or more counts. A read error is possible here, since a much larger clone lies one base away. The CDR3 DNA reads as TGTGCCAGCAGCCCAAGGGATAGTAAGCAGTTCTTC. As protein: CASSPRDSKQFF. The V gene is TRBV7-9, the J gene TRBJ2-1; D is unresolved. Per the germline V gene, CDR1 is SEHNR and CDR2 is FQNEAQ (reference sequence). The length of the CDR3 is 12 residues. The germline V and J ends were trimmed by 5 bases and 11 bases, with 13 bases remaining between them.